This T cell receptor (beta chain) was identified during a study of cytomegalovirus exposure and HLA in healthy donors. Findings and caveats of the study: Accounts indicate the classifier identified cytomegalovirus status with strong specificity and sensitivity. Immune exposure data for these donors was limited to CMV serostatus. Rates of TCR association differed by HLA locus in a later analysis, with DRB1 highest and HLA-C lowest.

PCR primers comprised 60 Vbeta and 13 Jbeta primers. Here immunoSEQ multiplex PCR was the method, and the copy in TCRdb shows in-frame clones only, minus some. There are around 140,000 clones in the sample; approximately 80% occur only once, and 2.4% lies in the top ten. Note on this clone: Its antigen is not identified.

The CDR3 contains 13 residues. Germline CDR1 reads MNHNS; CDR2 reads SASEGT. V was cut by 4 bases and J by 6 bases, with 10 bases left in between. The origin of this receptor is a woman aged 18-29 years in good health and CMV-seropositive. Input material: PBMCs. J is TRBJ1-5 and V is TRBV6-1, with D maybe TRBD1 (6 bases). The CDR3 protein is CASSGNRAQPQHF. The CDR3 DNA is TGTGCCAGCAGTGGGAACAGGGCTCAGCCCCAGCATTTT.